A single sample is the source of the 21 T cell receptor beta chains below, sequenced in a study of blood T cell repertoires in COVID-19. Only in-frame clones appear in the TCRdb table, and some are missing; sequencing was by immunoSEQ multiplex PCR. The data contain 100,000 or so clones, around 80% of them singletons. Sequencing was performed on peripheral blood. The receptors were gathered from a middle-aged man with active or convalescent COVID-19.

The chain has TRBV6-2 or TRBV6-3 and TRBJ2-2, with D possibly TRBD1 on 5 matching bases. V gave up 5 bases and J gave up 4 bases, with 8 bases separating them. Germline CDR1 and CDR2: MNHEY and SVGEGT. This CDR3 comprises 13 residues. Here the CDR3 reads CASSRRVTGELFF. DNA of the CDR3: TGTGCCAGCAGTCGCAGGGTCACCGGGGAGCTGTTTTTT.

This chain connects TRBV9 to TRBJ2-1, with D possibly matching TRBD1 (6 bases). Trimming shortened V by 3 bases and J by 7 bases, and 11 bases separated the two germline ends. The CDR3 runs to 13 residues. Germline V lookup: CDR1 SGDLS, CDR2 YYNGEE. DNA for the CDR3: TGTGCCAGCAGCGCCCGCAGGGGTAATGAGCAGTTCTTC. Encoded protein: CASSARRGNEQFF.

The genes are TRBV3-1 (or the pseudogene TRBV3-2) and TRBJ2-3; 9 bases match TRBD2. With 4 bases clipped from V and 10 bases from J, the junction kept 6 bases outside the gene matches. This CDR3 region has 13 residues. CDR1 and CDR2 from the germline V gene are LGHDT and YNNKEL (reference sequence). The CDR3 here is CASSRTSDESQYF. The CDR3 DNA reads TGTGCCAGCAGCCGGACTAGCGACGAGTCGCAGTATTTT.

This clone was seen a single time. J is TRBJ1-1 and V is TRBV10-3, with 8 bases matching TRBD1. CDR1 ENHRY and CDR2 SYGVKD come from the germline V gene. The CDR3 length is 18 residues. Germline trimming cut 4 bases from V and 2 bases from J; bases unmatched to any gene: 15. This CDR3 is CAISGVPGTGGANTEAFF. The DNA of the CDR3 is TGTGCCATCAGTGGAGTCCCAGGGACAGGAGGGGCAAACACTGAAGCTTTCTTT.

V gene TRBV5-4 combines with J gene TRBJ2-1, with 7 bases that match TRBD2. There are 13 residues in the CDR3. The V gene's germline CDR1 is SGHNT and CDR2 YYREEE (reference sequence). With V trimmed by 4 bases and J by 8 bases, 6 bases remained unmatched. The CDR3 region is CASSKTSPDEQFF. DNA of the CDR3: TGTGCCAGCAGCAAGACTAGCCCGGATGAGCAGTTCTTC.

The chain carries TRBV30 and TRBJ2-1; D perhaps matches TRBD2 (6 bases). The germline gives CDR1 GTSNPN, CDR2 SVGIG (reference sequence). The V gene lost 2 bases and the J gene lost 6 bases, with 14 bases spanning the gap. The CDR3 runs 14 residues. The CDR3 loop reads CAWSPTRTSNEQFF. DNA of the CDR3: TGTGCCTGGAGTCCGACTAGGACCTCCAATGAGCAGTTCTTC.

The rearrangement uses TRBV11-2 and TRBJ2-7; maybe TRBD2 (5 bases). CDR1 is SGHAT, CDR2 FQNNGV, per germline. The CDR3 contains 13 residues. Between the trimmed V and J ends, which lost 3 bases and 2 bases, there was a span of 8 bases. For the CDR3, the DNA is TGTGCCAGCAGCTTTACGGGGACCTACGAGCAGTACTTC. Translated: CASSFTGTYEQYF. The full variable domain, its missing parts supplied by reference TRBV11-2 and TRBJ2-7, is EAGVAQSPRYKIIEKRQSVAFWCNPISGHATLYWYQQILGQGPKLLIQFQNNGVVDDSQLPKDRFSAERLKGVDSTLKIQPAKLEDSAVYLCASSFTGTYEQYFGPGTRLTVT.

The sample holds one count of this clone. The J gene is TRBJ1-4, the V gene TRBV4-3, with D possibly being TRBD1 (5 bases). The germline CDR1 and CDR2 sequences are LGHNA and YSLEER. Trimming cost V 2 bases and J 5 bases, with 15 bases left between them. CDR3 length equals 16 residues. CDR3: CASSQTISGMNEKLFF. The CDR3 nucleotides are TGCGCCAGCAGCCAAACTATATCAGGGATGAATGAAAAACTGTTTTTT.

The chain uses TRBV4-3 and TRBJ2-5; 8 bases fit TRBD2. Germline values: CDR1 LGHNA, CDR2 YSLEER. CDR3 length: 15 residues. V was clipped by 2 bases and J by 2 bases; unmatched bases: 4. The DNA for the CDR3 is TGCGCCAGCAGCCAACAGACTAGCGCACAAGAGACCCAGTACTTC. It encodes CASSQQTSAQETQYF.

Written as DNA, the CDR3 is TGTGCCAGCAGCTCGCAGACTAACACCGGGGAGCTGTTTTTT. Translation gives CASSSQTNTGELFF. The chain employs TRBV5-4 and TRBJ2-2; D uncertain. The germline V and J ends were trimmed by 3 bases and 2 bases, with 8 bases remaining between them. Germline CDR1 is SGHNT and CDR2 is YYREEE (reference sequence). This CDR3 spans 14 amino acids.

The V and J genes are TRBV4-1 and TRBJ2-3; TRBD1 agrees at 9 bases. Per the germline V gene, CDR1 is MGHRA and CDR2 is YSYEKL. The CDR3 length is 16 residues. Trimming took 4 bases from V and 0 from J; bases not matched to a gene: 5. The CDR3 nucleotides are TGCGCCAGCAGCCTACGGGACAGGGCAAGCACAGATACGCAGTATTTT. This translates into CASSLRDRASTDTQYF.

The chain recombines TRBV6-5 with TRBJ1-2; TRBD1 might be the D (6 bases). The CDR3 length is 14 residues. Germline values: CDR1 MNHEY, CDR2 SVGAGI. The V and J ends lost 8 bases and 8 bases respectively, with 21 bases between them. The CDR3: CASGSPGALRGYTF. The CDR3 nucleotides are TGTGCCAGCGGCTCCCCAGGGGCGCTTAGAGGCTACACCTTC.

V and J are TRBV28 and TRBJ1-6, with TRBD1 matching over 10 bases. With V trimmed by 6 bases and J by 5 bases, 4 bases remained unmatched. Germline CDR1 MDHEN, CDR2 SYDVKM. The CDR3 spans 15 residues. The CDR3 DNA follows: TGTGCCAGCAGCCCCGGACAGGGGGATAATTCACCCCTCCACTTT. This translates into CASSPGQGDNSPLHF.

This clone has just a few counts. The chain joins TRBV19 to TRBJ1-1; 8 bases match TRBD1. There are 14 residues in the CDR3. CDR1 LNHDA and CDR2 SQIVND come from the germline V gene (reference sequence). Trimming cost V 5 bases and J 6 bases; bases outside gene matches: 8. The CDR3 spells CASSADRGRPEAFF. The CDR3 DNA is TGTGCCAGTAGTGCCGACAGGGGAAGGCCTGAAGCTTTCTTT.

This clone was seen only a few times. The J gene is TRBJ2-2, the V gene TRBV7-9; a possible D gene is TRBD1 (6 bases). V was cut by 5 bases and J by 2 bases, with 15 bases left in between. CDR3 size: 16 residues. From germline, CDR1 is SEHNR and CDR2 FQNEAQ (reference sequence). Here the CDR3 reads CASSPQGYTNTGELFF. Written as DNA, the CDR3 is TGTGCCAGCAGCCCTCAGGGGTACACTAACACCGGGGAGCTGTTTTTT.

The rearrangement links TRBV5-1 to TRBJ1-1; D gene ambiguous. The CDR3 runs to 13 residues. Trimming shortened V by 4 bases and J by 6 bases, and 13 bases separated the two germline ends. Germline CDR1 and CDR2: SGHRS and YFSETQ. The CDR3 DNA reads as TGCGCCAGCAGCCAACTTGCCGGGGCTGAAGCTTTCTTT. Its translation is CASSQLAGAEAFF.

V is TRBV10-3 and J is TRBJ2-7; D might be TRBD1 (5 bases). Germline values: CDR1 ENHRY, CDR2 SYGVKD. V lost 4 bases, J lost 10 bases, and 11 bases lay in between. There are 11 residues in the CDR3. CDR3 loop: CAISGQGIQYF. CDR3 DNA sequence: TGTGCCATCAGTGGTCAGGGTATTCAGTACTTC.

The genes are TRBV5-8 and TRBJ2-6; D ambiguous. This CDR3 region has 17 residues. With 0 bases removed from V and 4 bases from J, the gap between germline ends came to 14 bases. Germline CDR1 and CDR2: SGHTS and YDEGEE. The CDR3 here is CASSLAAGVGGANVLTF. CDR3 nucleotide sequence: TGTGCCAGCAGCTTGGCAGCAGGTGTCGGAGGGGCCAACGTCCTGACTTTC. Combining the CDR3 with reference TRBV5-8 and TRBJ2-6 gives the whole variable domain EAGVTQSPTHLIKTRGQQATLRCSPISGHTSVYWYQQALGLGLQFLLWYDEGEERNRGNFPPRFSGRQFPNYSSELNVNALELEDSALYLCASSLAAGVGGANVLTFGAGSRLTVL.

This chain uses TRBV18 with TRBJ2-3; 10 bases agree with TRBD2. CDR3 length equals 15 residues. Germline V gene lookup returns CDR1 KGHSH and CDR2 LQKENI. The trim removed 3 bases at V and 1 base at J, leaving 1 base unmatched. The CDR3 DNA follows: TGTGCCAGCTCACCCGGGACTAGCGGCACAGATACGCAGTATTTT. Translating gives CASSPGTSGTDTQYF. Looking up the rest from reference TRBV18 and TRBJ2-3 gives the full variable domain: NAGVMQNPRHLVRRRGQEARLRCSPMKGHSHVYWYRQLPEEGLKFMVYLQKENIIDESGMPKERFSAEFPKEGPSILRIQQVVRGDSAAYFCASSPGTSGTDTQYFGPGTRLTVL.

This clone was observed a few times. V and J are TRBV5-4 and TRBJ2-5; D possibly corresponds to TRBD1 (6 bases). The CDR3 contains 14 residues. Germline V gene sequence: CDR1 SGHNT, CDR2 YYREEE (reference sequence). Trimming shortened V by 4 bases and J by 2 bases, and 12 bases separated the two germline ends. The CDR3 protein is CASSQDRGQETQYF. The CDR3 DNA sequence: TGTGCCAGCAGCCAGGACAGAGGGCAAGAGACCCAGTACTTC.

J is TRBJ2-5 and V is TRBV7-2, with 10 bases fitting TRBD2. J lost 5 bases, V lost 5 bases, and 11 bases had no gene match. Germline lookup yields CDR1 SGHTA and CDR2 FQGNSA. The CDR3 spans 16 residues. This CDR3 reads CASSRTRAGGKETQYF. CDR3 DNA: TGTGCCAGCAGCCGCACCCGAGCGGGGGGGAAGGAGACCCAGTACTTC.